This is a list of T cell receptor beta chains from one sample in a study of beta chain features in type 1 diabetes. Method: immunoSEQ multiplex PCR; TCRdb's copy keeps in-frame clones and lacks some. The sample records nearly 700,000 clones, over 10% being singletons. The specimen sequenced was naive CD4+ T cells from blood. These receptors were taken from a man aged 18 to 29 with type 1 diabetes. The CDR3 runs from the conserved cysteine through the conserved F or W. The order of the fields is CDR3 length, D gene, J gene, clone size, V gene, CDR3 protein. The D gene is left open where the match is weak. The listing skips clone size in some rows; elsewhere it reads once, few, many or a size class.

>12|-|TRBJ2-5|-|TRBV2
CASSGNGETQYF
>14|TRBD1|TRBJ1-2|-|TRBV7-2
CASSRDREMWGYTF
>11|-|TRBJ1-1|-|TRBV30
CAWSVSPEAFF
>15|TRBD1|TRBJ1-2|-|TRBV10-3
CAITPGQGRDRGYTF
>17|TRBD1|TRBJ1-5|-|TRBV5-1
CASSLTPGTGGDQPQHF
>14|-|TRBJ1-5|-|TRBV10-3
CAISGDSGNQPQHF
>16|TRBD2|TRBJ2-3|few|TRBV30
CAWSVGLAGGPDTQYF
>15|-|TRBJ2-7|few|TRBV7-9
CASSSHRDDFYEQYF
>14|-|TRBJ2-5|-|TRBV7-9
CASSPRGLGETQYF
>15|TRBD1|TRBJ2-1|-|TRBV5-1
CASSALGQVKNEQFF
>14|-|TRBJ1-4|few|TRBV13
CASSLGDRREKLFF
>18|TRBD2|TRBJ2-3|few|TRBV30
CAWSVREERGAPTDTQYF
>16|-|TRBJ2-2|few|TRBV7-9
CASSLKTARLDGELFF
>16|-|TRBJ2-7|few|TRBV23-1
CASSQWGYWVTYEQYF
>14|-|TRBJ2-7|few|TRBV30
CAWSVFVEGNEQYF
>14|-|TRBJ1-5|few|TRBV6-4
CASKVDSSVGPQHF
>12|-|TRBJ2-7|few|TRBV19
CASSAFREGKYF
>10|TRBD1|TRBJ2-1|-|TRBV2
CASPGGEQFF
>16|-|TRBJ1-5|few|TRBV27
CASSSTGFQSNQPQHF
>13|-|TRBJ2-5|-|TRBV5-1
CASSLVQEETQYF
>14|-|TRBJ1-3|few|TRBV6-1
CASRPGESGNTIYF
>15|TRBD1|-|-|TRBV7-9
CASSPGTGGQYEQYF
>17|-|TRBJ2-2|-|TRBV7-6
CASSLEARLVNTGELFF
>13|-|TRBJ1-5|-|TRBV27
CASSFTGNQPQHF
>12|TRBD2|TRBJ2-7|few|TRBV6-1
CASSESGDEQYF
>14|-|TRBJ2-5|-|TRBV4-1
CASSQARNRETQYF
>14|-|TRBJ2-3|-|TRBV28
CASTQGGGIDTQYF
>14|TRBD2|TRBJ2-3|few|TRBV5-4
CASTSGGPTDTQYF
>16|-|TRBJ2-5|-|TRBV5-1
CASSLVPTSTRETQYF
>16|TRBD2|TRBJ2-3|-|TRBV6-5
CASSYLGSGGPDTQYF
>15|TRBD1|TRBJ2-2|-|TRBV10-3
CAIRQGANFGGELFF
>14|TRBD1|TRBJ1-2|-|TRBV10-3
CASSPGTANYGYTF
>15|-|TRBJ2-1|few|TRBV10-3
CAISGGSDSYNEQFF
>15|TRBD1|TRBJ2-5|-|TRBV10-1
CASSEQAGGLKTQYF
>14|TRBD2|TRBJ2-7|-|TRBV6-6
CASSAREGRYEQYF
>12|-|TRBJ2-1|few|TRBV5-1
CASSLGGNEQFF
>14|-|TRBJ1-1|-|TRBV30
CARQGGVLNTEAFF
>15|TRBD1|TRBJ2-1|-|TRBV7-9
CASSKTGSSYNEQFF
>11|-|TRBJ1-1|-|TRBV30
CAWRIFAEAFF
>13|-|TRBJ1-2|-|TRBV5-4
CASSLTENYGYTF
>16|-|TRBJ1-1|few|TRBV7-9
CASSYREELPNTEAFF
>12|-|TRBJ2-7|few|TRBV7-9
CASSLESYEQYF
>15|TRBD1|TRBJ1-1|once|TRBV4-1
CASSQDPGGGTEAFF
>13|-|TRBJ2-5|-|TRBV7-2
CASSLGPEGTQYF
>15|-|TRBJ1-3|few|TRBV28
CASSFGPASGNTIYF
>18|-|TRBJ1-6|few|TRBV7-2
CASSVGGGAELYNSPLHF
>11|-|TRBJ2-7|-|TRBV6-5
CASSYVGEQYF
>16|TRBD1|TRBJ2-7|few|TRBV4-1
CASSQEPPDRGNEQYF
>14|-|TRBJ2-7|few|TRBV7-2
CASSLGPVSYEQYF
>14|-|TRBJ2-7|-|TRBV6-5
CASSPPGFVYEQYF
>12|-|TRBJ2-1|few|TRBV29-1
CSVDAGPVEQFF